This T cell receptor beta chain was profiled in a study of T cell responses to AZD1222 COVID-19 vaccine. Clones were read by immunoSEQ multiplex PCR, and TCRdb kept only the in-frame ones, dropping some. The table has around 89,000 clones, more than 75% seen once. Germline V gene lookup returns CDR1 SGHTA and CDR2 FQGNSA. With 5 bases clipped from V and 5 bases from J, the junction kept 10 bases outside the gene matches. The CDR3 runs 16 residues. This TCR was recovered from an adult in good health. The chain carries TRBV7-2 and TRBJ1-5; TRBD1 aligns across 9 bases. Here the sequenced sample was peripheral blood, taken on day 0 of AZD1222 vaccination. CDR3 amino acids: CASSTRTGAGYQPQHF. CDR3 bases: TGTGCCAGCAGCACCCGGACAGGGGCCGGCTATCAGCCCCAGCATTTT.